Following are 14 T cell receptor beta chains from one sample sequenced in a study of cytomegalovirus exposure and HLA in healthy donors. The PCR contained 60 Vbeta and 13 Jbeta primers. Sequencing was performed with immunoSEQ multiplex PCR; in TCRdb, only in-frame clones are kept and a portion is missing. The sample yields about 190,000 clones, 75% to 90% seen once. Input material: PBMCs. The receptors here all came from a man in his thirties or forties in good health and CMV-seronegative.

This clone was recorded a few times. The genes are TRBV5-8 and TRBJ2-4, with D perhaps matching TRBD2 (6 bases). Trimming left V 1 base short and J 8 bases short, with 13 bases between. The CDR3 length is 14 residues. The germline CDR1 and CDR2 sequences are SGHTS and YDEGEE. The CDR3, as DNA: TGTGCCAGCAGCTTGCTGGTGGGGGGTGACATTCAGTACTTC. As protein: CASSLLVGGDIQYF.

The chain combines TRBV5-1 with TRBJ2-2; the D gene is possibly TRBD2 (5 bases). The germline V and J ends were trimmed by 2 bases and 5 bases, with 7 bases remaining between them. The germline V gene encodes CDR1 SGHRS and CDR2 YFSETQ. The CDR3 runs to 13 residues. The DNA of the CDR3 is TGCGCCAGCAGCTTATGGAGGACCGGGGAGCTGTTTTTT. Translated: CASSLWRTGELFF.

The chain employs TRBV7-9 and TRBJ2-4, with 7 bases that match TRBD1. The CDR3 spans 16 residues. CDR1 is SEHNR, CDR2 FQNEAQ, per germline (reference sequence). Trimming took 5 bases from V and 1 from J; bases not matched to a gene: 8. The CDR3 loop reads CASSPEGARAKNIQYF. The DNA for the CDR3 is TGTGCCAGCAGCCCCGAGGGGGCGCGGGCCAAAAACATTCAGTACTTC.

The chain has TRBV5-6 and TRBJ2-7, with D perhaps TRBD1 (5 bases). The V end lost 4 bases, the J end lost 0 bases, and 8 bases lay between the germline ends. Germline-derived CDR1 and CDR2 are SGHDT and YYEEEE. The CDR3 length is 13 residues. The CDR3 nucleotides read TGTGCCAGCAGCCCGACAGTCTCCTACGAGCAGTACTTC. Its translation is CASSPTVSYEQYF.

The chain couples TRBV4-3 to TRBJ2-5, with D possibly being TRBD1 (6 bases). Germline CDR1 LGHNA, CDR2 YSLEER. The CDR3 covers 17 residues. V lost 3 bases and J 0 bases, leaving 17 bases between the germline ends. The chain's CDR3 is CASSHPSADSHQETQYF. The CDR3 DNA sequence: TGCGCCAGCAGCCACCCCTCGGCGGACAGTCACCAAGAGACCCAGTACTTC.

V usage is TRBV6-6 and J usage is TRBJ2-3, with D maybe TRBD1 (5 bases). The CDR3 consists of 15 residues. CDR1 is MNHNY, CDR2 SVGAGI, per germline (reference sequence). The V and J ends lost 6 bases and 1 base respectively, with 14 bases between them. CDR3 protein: CASSTGIGGTDTQYF. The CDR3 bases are TGTGCCAGCAGCACAGGAATAGGAGGCACAGATACGCAGTATTTT.

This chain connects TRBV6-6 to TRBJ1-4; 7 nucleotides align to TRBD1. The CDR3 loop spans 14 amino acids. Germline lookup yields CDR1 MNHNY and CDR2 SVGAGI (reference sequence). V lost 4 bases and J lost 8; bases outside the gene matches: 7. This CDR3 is CASSFDRVREKLFF. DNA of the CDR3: TGTGCCAGCAGTTTCGACAGGGTCAGGGAAAAACTGTTTTTT.

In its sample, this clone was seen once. CDR3 amino acids: CAWSPPGGLPGELFF. CDR3 DNA: TGTGCCTGGAGCCCACCCGGGGGGCTCCCCGGGGAGCTGTTTTTT. The chain is built from TRBV30 and TRBJ2-2; TRBD2 is a possible D gene (7 bases). The CDR3 totals 15 residues. Trimming took off 3 bases at V and 6 bases at J, with 17 bases between the two ends. Germline CDR1 reads GTSNPN; CDR2 reads SVGIG (reference sequence).

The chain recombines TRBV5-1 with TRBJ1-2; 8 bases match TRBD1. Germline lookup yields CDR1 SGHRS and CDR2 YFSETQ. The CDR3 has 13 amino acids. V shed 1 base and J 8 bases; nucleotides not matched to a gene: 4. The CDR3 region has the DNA TGCGCCAGCAGCTTGTTCACAGGGGGGGGCTACACCTTC. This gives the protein CASSLFTGGGYTF.

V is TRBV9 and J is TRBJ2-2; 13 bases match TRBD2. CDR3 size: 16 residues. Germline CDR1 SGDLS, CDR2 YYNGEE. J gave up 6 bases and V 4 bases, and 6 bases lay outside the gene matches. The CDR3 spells CASSLTSGRAAGELFF. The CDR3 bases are TGTGCCAGCAGCTTAACTAGCGGGAGGGCCGCCGGGGAGCTGTTTTTT.

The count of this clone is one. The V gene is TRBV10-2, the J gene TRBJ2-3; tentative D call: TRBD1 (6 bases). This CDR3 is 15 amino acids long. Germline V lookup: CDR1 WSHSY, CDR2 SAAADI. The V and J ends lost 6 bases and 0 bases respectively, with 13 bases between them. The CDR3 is CASRLTGSSTDTQYF. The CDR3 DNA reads TGCGCCAGCAGGCTAACAGGGTCTAGCACAGATACGCAGTATTTT.

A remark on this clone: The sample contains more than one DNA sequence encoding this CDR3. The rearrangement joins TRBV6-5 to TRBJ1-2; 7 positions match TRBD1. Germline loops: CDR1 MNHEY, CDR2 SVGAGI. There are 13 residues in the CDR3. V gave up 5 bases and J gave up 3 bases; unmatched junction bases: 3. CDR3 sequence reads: CASSRDRDYGYTF. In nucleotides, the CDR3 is TGTGCCAGCAGTCGGGACAGAGACTATGGCTACACCTTC.

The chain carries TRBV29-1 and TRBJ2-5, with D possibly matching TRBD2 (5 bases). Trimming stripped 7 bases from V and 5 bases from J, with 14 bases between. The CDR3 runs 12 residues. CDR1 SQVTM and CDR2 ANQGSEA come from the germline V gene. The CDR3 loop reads CSATRAGETQYF. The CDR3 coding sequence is TGCAGCGCCACGCGGGCCGGGGAGACCCAGTACTTC.

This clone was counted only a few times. CDR3 coding DNA: TGTGCCAGCAGTCGGGACAGGGGGCTTGGGGAAACTGAAGCTTTCTTT. Its protein is CASSRDRGLGETEAFF. This chain joins TRBV6-4 and TRBJ1-1, with 12 bases that match TRBD1. V dropped 5 bases and J dropped 5; count of bases not matched to a gene: 9. Germline CDR1 reads MRHNA; CDR2 reads SNTAGT. The CDR3 contains 16 residues.